The rows below give T cell receptor beta chains drawn from one sample of a study of T cell changes during pregnancy in multiple sclerosis. Sequenced by immunoSEQ multiplex PCR; TCRdb stores in-frame clones only, minus some. The sample yields around 68,000 clones, around nine tenths seen once. Here the sequenced sample was CD4+ T cells from peripheral blood mononuclear cells, taken before pregnancy. These receptors were collected from a female donor with multiple sclerosis, enrolled in a pregnancy study. CDR3s include the opening cysteine and the closing phenylalanine or tryptophan. The order of the fields is D gene, V gene, clone size, J gene, CDR3 protein, CDR3 DNA. The D gene is left open where the match is weak. Not all rows give a size; the values are once, few, many and, for expanded clones, a class.

d_gene: TRBD2; v_gene: TRBV19; abundance: NA; j_gene: TRBJ2-1; CDR3aa: CASGEWGGNEQFF; CDR3nt: TGTGCCAGTGGAGAGTGGGGAGGGAATGAGCAGTTCTTC
d_gene: NA; v_gene: TRBV5-1; abundance: few; j_gene: TRBJ2-7; CDR3aa: CASSLAGGRYEQYF; CDR3nt: TGCGCCAGCAGCTTGGCCGGCGGAAGGTACGAGCAGTACTTC
d_gene: NA; v_gene: TRBV4-1; abundance: NA; j_gene: TRBJ2-5; CDR3aa: CASSQDMRETQYF; CDR3nt: TGCGCCAGCAGCCAAGATATGAGAGAGACCCAGTACTTC
d_gene: TRBD1; v_gene: TRBV7-3; abundance: few; j_gene: TRBJ2-2; CDR3aa: CASSSGRQGAIGELFF; CDR3nt: TGTGCCAGCAGCTCAGGGAGACAGGGGGCGATCGGGGAGCTGTTTTTT
d_gene: NA; v_gene: TRBV14; abundance: NA; j_gene: TRBJ2-3; CDR3aa: CASSHRDFTDTQYF; CDR3nt: TGTGCCAGCAGCCACCGGGACTTCACAGATACGCAGTATTTT
d_gene: TRBD2; v_gene: TRBV6-5; abundance: once; j_gene: TRBJ2-2; CDR3aa: CASSSSGGVTGELFF; CDR3nt: TGTGCCAGCAGTTCCTCGGGAGGAGTCACCGGGGAGCTGTTTTTT
d_gene: TRBD1; v_gene: TRBV6-5; abundance: NA; j_gene: TRBJ1-2; CDR3aa: CASSPGDRRNYGYTF; CDR3nt: TGTGCCAGCAGCCCCGGGGACAGGCGTAACTATGGCTACACCTTC
d_gene: NA; v_gene: TRBV18; abundance: NA; j_gene: TRBJ1-1; CDR3aa: CASSPKGISEAFF; CDR3nt: TGTGCCAGCTCACCGAAGGGGATAAGTGAAGCTTTCTTT
d_gene: NA; v_gene: TRBV5-1; abundance: NA; j_gene: TRBJ2-7; CDR3aa: CASRFPGLAYGEQYF; CDR3nt: TGCGCCAGCCGGTTTCCCGGACTGGCCTACGGGGAGCAGTACTTC
d_gene: TRBD1; v_gene: TRBV29-1; abundance: NA; j_gene: TRBJ1-2; CDR3aa: CSVEERDRARTF; CDR3nt: TGCAGCGTTGAAGAGAGGGACAGGGCTCGCACCTTC
d_gene: TRBD1; v_gene: TRBV7-8; abundance: NA; j_gene: TRBJ1-5; CDR3aa: CASSYLGTGLNQPQHF; CDR3nt: TGTGCCAGCAGCTACCTTGGGACAGGGCTCAATCAGCCCCAGCATTTT
d_gene: TRBD1; v_gene: TRBV18; abundance: NA; j_gene: TRBJ2-3; CDR3aa: CASSQGTGKDTQYF; CDR3nt: TGTGCCAGCTCTCAGGGGACAGGGAAGGATACGCAGTATTTT
d_gene: TRBD1; v_gene: TRBV28; abundance: NA; j_gene: TRBJ2-2; CDR3aa: CASLGGRDTGELFF; CDR3nt: TGTGCCAGCCTAGGGGGCAGAGACACCGGGGAGCTGTTTTTT
d_gene: TRBD2; v_gene: TRBV9; abundance: NA; j_gene: TRBJ2-3; CDR3aa: CASSLRASGLDTQYF; CDR3nt: TGTGCCAGCAGCCTCCGGGCTAGCGGGTTAGATACGCAGTATTTT
d_gene: NA; v_gene: TRBV4-3; abundance: NA; j_gene: TRBJ2-3; CDR3aa: CASTKKDWRADTQYF; CDR3nt: TGCGCCAGCACAAAAAAGGACTGGCGGGCAGATACGCAGTATTTT
d_gene: NA; v_gene: TRBV7-9; abundance: NA; j_gene: TRBJ2-5; CDR3aa: CASSLSGGVGLKETQYF; CDR3nt: TGTGCCAGCAGCTTATCGGGCGGCGTTGGACTAAAAGAGACCCAGTACTTC
d_gene: NA; v_gene: TRBV6-5; abundance: NA; j_gene: TRBJ2-3; CDR3aa: CASSYRHGDTQYF; CDR3nt: TGTGCCAGCAGTTACCGACATGGAGATACGCAGTATTTT
d_gene: TRBD1; v_gene: TRBV11-3; abundance: NA; j_gene: TRBJ2-1; CDR3aa: CASSSWDRGRNEQFF; CDR3nt: TGTGCCAGCAGCTCTTGGGACAGGGGACGCAATGAGCAGTTCTTC
d_gene: NA; v_gene: TRBV29-1; abundance: NA; j_gene: TRBJ1-1; CDR3aa: CSVDDDSHTEAFF; CDR3nt: TGCAGCGTTGACGACGACAGCCACACTGAAGCTTTCTTT
d_gene: NA; v_gene: TRBV19; abundance: once; j_gene: TRBJ1-5; CDR3aa: CASSYTSWGMQPQHF; CDR3nt: TGTGCCAGTAGTTACACAAGTTGGGGCATGCAGCCCCAGCATTTT
d_gene: NA; v_gene: TRBV7-2; abundance: NA; j_gene: TRBJ1-6; CDR3aa: CASSQTTGYLNSPLHF; CDR3nt: TGTGCCAGCAGCCAGACGACGGGATATTTGAATTCACCCCTCCACTTT
d_gene: NA; v_gene: TRBV7-9; abundance: NA; j_gene: TRBJ1-6; CDR3aa: CASSERGPLHF; CDR3nt: TGTGCCAGCAGCGAGCGCGGACCCCTCCACTTT
d_gene: TRBD1; v_gene: TRBV11-2; abundance: few; j_gene: TRBJ2-1; CDR3aa: CASSLWGQGILGDEQFF; CDR3nt: TGTGCCAGCAGCCTTTGGGGACAGGGCATTTTGGGAGATGAGCAGTTCTTC
d_gene: NA; v_gene: TRBV28; abundance: NA; j_gene: TRBJ2-7; CDR3aa: CASGRGTYEQYF; CDR3nt: TGTGCCAGCGGACGGGGGACCTACGAGCAGTACTTC
d_gene: NA; v_gene: TRBV4-1; abundance: NA; j_gene: TRBJ2-2; CDR3aa: CASSRSVMNTGELFF; CDR3nt: TGCGCCAGCAGCCGTAGCGTCATGAACACCGGGGAGCTGTTTTTT
d_gene: TRBD2; v_gene: TRBV7-6; abundance: NA; j_gene: TRBJ2-1; CDR3aa: CASSLDEREGRMNEQFF; CDR3nt: TGTGCCAGCAGCTTAGATGAGCGGGAGGGCCGGATGAATGAGCAGTTCTTC
d_gene: NA; v_gene: TRBV29-1; abundance: NA; j_gene: TRBJ2-1; CDR3aa: CSTNGGFGYNEQFF; CDR3nt: TGCAGCACGAATGGGGGGTTTGGATACAATGAGCAGTTCTTC
d_gene: NA; v_gene: TRBV7-8; abundance: NA; j_gene: TRBJ2-5; CDR3aa: CASSSPFVAEETQYF; CDR3nt: TGTGCCAGCAGCTCCCCCTTCGTAGCAGAAGAGACCCAGTACTTC
d_gene: NA; v_gene: TRBV2; abundance: NA; j_gene: TRBJ1-5; CDR3aa: CASRLGQVRNQPQHF; CDR3nt: TGTGCCAGCAGGTTGGGGCAGGTAAGAAATCAGCCCCAGCATTTT
d_gene: NA; v_gene: TRBV19; abundance: NA; j_gene: TRBJ1-5; CDR3aa: CASSKDRNQPQHF; CDR3nt: TGTGCCAGTAGTAAAGACAGAAATCAGCCCCAGCATTTT